The rows below give T cell receptor beta chains drawn from one sample of a study of CD8+ T cells in alopecia areata. Profiling relied on immunoSEQ multiplex PCR, and the TCRdb table lists in-frame clones only, not all of them. The sample lists more than 95,000 clones; 55% were seen once. The specimen sequenced was CD4+ T cells sorted from blood. Every receptor here comes from a human donor in good health. Both conserved end residues are part of each CDR3. D genes are given only for firm matches. Clone size is not always given. Where it is, it says once, few, many or a class for expanded clones.

D gene,V gene,clone size,J gene,CDR3 protein,CDR3 DNA
.,TRBV7-9,.,TRBJ2-1,CASSLGINNNEQFF,TGTGCCAGCAGCTTAGGTATCAACAACAATGAGCAGTTCTTC
.,TRBV29-1,.,TRBJ1-1,CSAYRDDTEAFF,TGCAGCGCTTACCGGGACGACACTGAAGCTTTCTTT
.,TRBV28,.,TRBJ2-3,CASSPPVTDTQYF,TGTGCCAGCAGTCCTCCCGTCACAGATACGCAGTATTTT
TRBD2,TRBV29-1,.,TRBJ2-5,CSVGALAGFQETQYF,TGCAGCGTTGGTGCCCTAGCGGGGTTCCAAGAGACCCAGTACTTC
.,TRBV19,.,TRBJ2-6,CASSIGTFQPGANVLTF,TGTGCCAGTAGTATCGGGACATTCCAACCTGGGGCCAACGTCCTGACTTTC
.,TRBV11-2,.,TRBJ2-2,CASSERQAADTGELFF,TGTGCCAGCAGCGAAAGACAGGCGGCCGACACCGGGGAGCTGTTTTTT
TRBD1,TRBV4-3,.,TRBJ2-7,CASSQDPTTGTGIGEQYF,TGCGCCAGCAGCCAAGATCCAACGACCGGGACAGGGATTGGCGAGCAGTACTTC
.,TRBV23-1,.,TRBJ2-1,CASSQSGTPLGEQFF,TGCGCCAGCAGTCAATCAGGGACCCCGCTGGGGGAGCAGTTCTTC
TRBD2,TRBV10-3,few,TRBJ2-3,CAISEPYSSGGATDTQYF,TGTGCCATCAGTGAGCCTTATTCTAGCGGGGGGGCTACAGATACGCAGTATTTT
TRBD1,TRBV27,.,TRBJ2-5,CASYGAGTGDRKTQYF,TGTGCCAGCTACGGAGCTGGGACAGGGGATAGGAAGACCCAGTACTTC
.,TRBV2,few,TRBJ2-6,CASRLRTTSGANVLTF,TGTGCCAGCAGGTTAAGGACAACTTCTGGGGCCAACGTCCTGACTTTC
.,TRBV6-1,.,TRBJ1-1,CASNDPTLEAFF,TGTGCCAGCAACGACCCGACCCTTGAAGCTTTCTTT
.,TRBV19,.,TRBJ1-5,CASSTARGPSNQPQHF,TGTGCCAGTAGTACAGCGAGGGGACCTAGCAATCAGCCCCAGCATTTT
.,TRBV7-9,.,TRBJ2-4,CASSPGDSKNIQYF,TGTGCCAGCAGCCCGGGGGACAGCAAAAACATTCAGTACTTC